This passage covers 8 T cell receptor beta chains from one sample sequenced in a study of blood T cells in healthy people across ages. Using a J-beta primer mix together with a sample-barcoded 5' primer, a second PCR was run for roughly 6 to 12 cycles. Using its own MiXCR run on the 5' RACE reads, TCRdb lists one record per CDR3 protein. The repertoire holds around 990,000 distinct CDR3 sequences, with roughly two fifths as singletons. Sequenced: blood. The source of these receptors is a man between 18 and 35 years old in good health.

This clonotype has just a few counts. The V gene is TRBV12-3 or TRBV12-4, the J gene TRBJ2-7; tentatively, D is TRBD1 (6 bases). The CDR3 covers 13 residues. Trimming shortened V by 6 bases and J by 3 bases, and 12 bases separated the two germline ends. This CDR3 is CASSQGQYYEQYF. The CDR3 DNA reads as TGTGCCAGCAGCCAAGGACAGTACTACGAGCAGTACTTC.

There are a few counts of this clonotype. The chain recombines TRBV20-1 with TRBJ2-7, with 7 bases fitting TRBD1. There are 15 residues in the CDR3. J was trimmed by 0 bases and V by 0 bases; bases with no gene match: 5. Germline V lookup: CDR1 DFQATT, CDR2 SNEGSKA (reference sequence). CDR3 loop: CSARDLGTVSYEQYF. CDR3 nucleotide sequence: TGCAGTGCTAGAGATCTAGGGACAGTCTCCTACGAGCAGTACTTC.

Here the CDR3 reads CSVRQSSEGNTIYF. CDR3 bases: TGCAGCGTTAGACAGAGTTCCGAAGGAAACACCATATATTTT. J is TRBJ1-3 and V is TRBV29-1; a possible D gene is TRBD1 (5 bases). The CDR3 contains 14 residues. Per germline, CDR1 SQVTM and CDR2 ANQGSEA. Trimming stripped 5 bases from V and 4 bases from J, with 15 bases between. Looking up the rest from reference TRBV29-1 and TRBJ1-3 gives the full variable domain: SAVISQKPSRDICQRGTSLTIQCQVDSQVTMMFWYRQQPGQSLTLIATANQGSEATYESGFVIDKFPISRPNLTFSTLTVSNMSPEDSSIYLCSVRQSSEGNTIYFGEGSWLTVV.

This sequence joins TRBV27 and TRBJ2-3, with D perhaps matching TRBD2 (6 bases). Looked up from germline, CDR1 is MNHEY and CDR2 is SMNVEV (reference sequence). Trimming removed 5 bases from V and 4 bases from J, with 13 bases in between. CDR3 length: 14 amino acids. In DNA form, the CDR3 reads TGTGCCAGCAGTCCGCCGGGGGTTCCAGATACGCAGTATTTT. Encoded protein: CASSPPGVPDTQYF.

This clonotype was counted a single time. The chain couples TRBV28 to TRBJ1-2; D unclear. The germline V and J ends were trimmed by 6 bases and 2 bases, with 16 bases remaining between them. Germline V gene data show CDR1 as MDHEN and CDR2 as SYDVKM. CDR3 size: 15 residues. CDR3 sequence: CASSFPDGTNYGYTF. The CDR3, as DNA: TGTGCCAGCAGCTTCCCGGACGGTACAAACTATGGCTACACCTTC.

The chain has TRBV9 and TRBJ1-1, with no clear D. Between the trimmed V and J ends, which lost 0 bases and 7 bases, there was a span of 13 bases. The germline V gene has CDR1 SGDLS and CDR2 YYNGEE. The CDR3 has 14 amino acids. The CDR3 sequence is CASSVAGRGDEAFF. The CDR3 coding sequence is TGTGCCAGCAGCGTAGCGGGCAGAGGTGATGAAGCTTTCTTT.

This clonotype appeared a few times. The genes are TRBV7-2 and TRBJ2-7; either TRBD1 or TRBD2 may fit D (5 bases each). V gave up 0 bases and J gave up 3 bases, with 12 bases separating them. Germline V CDR1 and CDR2: SGHTA, FQGNSA. The length of the CDR3 is 15 residues. The CDR3 loop reads CASSLAWGISYEQYF. CDR3 sequence (DNA): TGTGCCAGCAGCTTAGCGTGGGGGATTAGCTACGAGCAGTACTTC.

As regards this clonotype: Germline is not matched at one junction end, which may reflect a read error. The CDR3 DNA reads as TGTGCCAGTAGCTTAAAACTGGAAACCTTACACCCGACTGAAGCTTTCTTT. Its protein is CASSLKLETLHPTEAFF. The V and J genes are TRBV7-3 and TRBJ1-1; D gene ambiguous. Germline CDR1 is SGHTA and CDR2 is FQGTGA. CDR3 size: 17 residues.